The clone carrying this TCR beta chain was observed a single time. The entry originates in a study of blood T cell repertoires in COVID-19. Across the whole study: Acute and convalescent COVID-19 specimens originated in the United States, Italy and Spain.

In the original processing: Quantification of nucleated cells was approximated via reference gene primer amplification. Data came from immunoSEQ multiplex PCR; TCRdb stores just in-frame clones and leaves some out. The V and J calls and clone size come from that table; D and trimming were worked out from the DNA. The sample contains about 200,000 clones, about nine tenths of which appear only once. CDR3 length: 14 residues. V lost 3 bases, J lost 5 bases, and 14 bases lay in between. The germline gives CDR1 DFQATT, CDR2 SNEGSKA (reference sequence). Residents of about 25 US areas, aged roughly 18 to 90 years, made up the participants. Cohorts were based on clinical histories the participants reported.

The receptor was isolated from a woman between 25 and 40 years old with acute COVID-19. V gene TRBV20-1 combines with J gene TRBJ2-1; D perhaps matches TRBD1 (5 bases). Sequencing was done on a sample of PBMCs or T cells enriched from blood (not recorded which). DNA of the CDR3: TGCAGTGCTAGTAGAGACAGCCGTAACAATGAGCAGTTCTTC. It codes for CSASRDSRNNEQFF.